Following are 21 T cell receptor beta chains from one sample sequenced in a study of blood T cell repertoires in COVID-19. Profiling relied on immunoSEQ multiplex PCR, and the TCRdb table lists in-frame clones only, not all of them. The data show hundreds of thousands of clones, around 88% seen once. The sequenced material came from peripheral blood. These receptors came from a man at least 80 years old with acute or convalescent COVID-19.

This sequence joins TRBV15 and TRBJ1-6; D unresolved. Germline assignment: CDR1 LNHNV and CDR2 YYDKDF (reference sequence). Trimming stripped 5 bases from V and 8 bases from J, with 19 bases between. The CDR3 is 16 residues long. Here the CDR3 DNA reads TGTGCCACCAGCGCCACCCGGCTGGACTTCTATTCACCCCTCCACTTT. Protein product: CATSATRLDFYSPLHF. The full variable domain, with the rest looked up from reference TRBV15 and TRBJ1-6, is DAMVIQNPRYQVTQFGKPVTLSCSQTLNHNVMYWYQQKSSQAPKLLFHYYDKDFNNEADTPDNFQSRRPNTSFCFLDIRSPGLGDTAMYLCATSATRLDFYSPLHFGNGTRLTVT.

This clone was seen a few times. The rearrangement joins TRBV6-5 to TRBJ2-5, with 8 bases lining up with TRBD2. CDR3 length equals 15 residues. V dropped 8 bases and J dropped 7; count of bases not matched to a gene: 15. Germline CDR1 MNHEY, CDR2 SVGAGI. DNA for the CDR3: TGTGCCAGCCAGAGGTTCGGTAGCGGGGAAGGGACCCAGTACTTC. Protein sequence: CASQRFGSGEGTQYF.

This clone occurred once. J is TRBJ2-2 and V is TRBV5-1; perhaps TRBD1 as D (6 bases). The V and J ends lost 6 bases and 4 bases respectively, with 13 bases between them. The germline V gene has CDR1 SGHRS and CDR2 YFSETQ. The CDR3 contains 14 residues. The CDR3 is CASTSGTPTGELFF. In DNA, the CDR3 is TGCGCCAGCACCTCCGGGACACCCACCGGGGAGCTGTTTTTT.

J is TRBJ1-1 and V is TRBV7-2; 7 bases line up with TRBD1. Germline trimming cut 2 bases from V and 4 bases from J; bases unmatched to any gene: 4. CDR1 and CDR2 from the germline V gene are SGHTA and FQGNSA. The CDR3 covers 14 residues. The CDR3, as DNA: TGTGCCAGCAGCTTAAGACAGGGCACCACTGAAGCTTTCTTT. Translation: CASSLRQGTTEAFF.

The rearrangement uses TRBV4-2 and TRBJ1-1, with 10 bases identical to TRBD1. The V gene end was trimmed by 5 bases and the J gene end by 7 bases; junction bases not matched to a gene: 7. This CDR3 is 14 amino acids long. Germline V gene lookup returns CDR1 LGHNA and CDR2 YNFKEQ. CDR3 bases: TGTGCCAGCAGCTTCCGGGACAGGGGTGTTGAAGCTTTCTTT. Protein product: CASSFRDRGVEAFF.

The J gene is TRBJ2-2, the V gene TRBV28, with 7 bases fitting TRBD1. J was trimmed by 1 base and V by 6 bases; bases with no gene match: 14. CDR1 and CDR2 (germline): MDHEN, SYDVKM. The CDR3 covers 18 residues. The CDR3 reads CASSSYPKWTGNTGELFF. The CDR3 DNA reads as TGTGCCAGCAGCTCATACCCTAAATGGACAGGGAACACCGGGGAGCTGTTTTTT.

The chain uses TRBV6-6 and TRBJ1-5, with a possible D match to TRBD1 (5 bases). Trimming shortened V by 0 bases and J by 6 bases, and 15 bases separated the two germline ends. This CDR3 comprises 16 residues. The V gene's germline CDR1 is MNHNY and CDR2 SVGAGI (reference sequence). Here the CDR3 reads CASSYSKWQGGQPQHF. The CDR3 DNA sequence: TGTGCCAGCAGTTACTCCAAATGGCAGGGAGGTCAGCCCCAGCATTTT.

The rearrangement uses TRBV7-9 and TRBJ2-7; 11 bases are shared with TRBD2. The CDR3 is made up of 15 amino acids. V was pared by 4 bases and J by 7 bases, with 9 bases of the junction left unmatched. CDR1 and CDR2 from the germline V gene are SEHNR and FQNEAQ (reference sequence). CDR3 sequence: CASSSALAGGEEQYF. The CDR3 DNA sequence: TGTGCCAGCAGCTCAGCCTTAGCGGGGGGGGAAGAGCAGTACTTC. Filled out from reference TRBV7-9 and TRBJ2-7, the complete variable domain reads DTGVSQNPRHKITKRGQNVTFRCDPISEHNRLYWYRQTLGQGPEFLTYFQNEAQLEKSRLLSDRFSAERPKGSFSTLEIQRTEQGDSAMYLCASSSALAGGEEQYFGPGTRLTVT.

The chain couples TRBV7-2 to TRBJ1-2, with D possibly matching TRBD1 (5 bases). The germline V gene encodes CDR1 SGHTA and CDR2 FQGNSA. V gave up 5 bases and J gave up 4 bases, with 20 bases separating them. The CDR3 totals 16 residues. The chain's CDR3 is CASSHVGAGNPYGYTF. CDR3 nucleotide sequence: TGTGCCAGCAGCCACGTTGGGGCAGGGAATCCCTATGGCTACACCTTC.

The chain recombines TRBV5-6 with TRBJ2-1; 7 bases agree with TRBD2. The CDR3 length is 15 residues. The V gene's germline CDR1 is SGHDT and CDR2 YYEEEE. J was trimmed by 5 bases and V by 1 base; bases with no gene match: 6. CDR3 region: CASSLTGGNNNEQFF. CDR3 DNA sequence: TGTGCCAGCAGCTTGACGGGGGGAAATAACAATGAGCAGTTCTTC.

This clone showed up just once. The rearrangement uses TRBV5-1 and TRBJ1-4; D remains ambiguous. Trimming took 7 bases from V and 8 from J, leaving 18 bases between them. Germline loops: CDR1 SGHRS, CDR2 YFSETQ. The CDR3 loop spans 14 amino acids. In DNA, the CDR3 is TGCGCCAGCTCCCGTGGAGGGTCTAGGGAAAAACTGTTTTTT. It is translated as CASSRGGSREKLFF.

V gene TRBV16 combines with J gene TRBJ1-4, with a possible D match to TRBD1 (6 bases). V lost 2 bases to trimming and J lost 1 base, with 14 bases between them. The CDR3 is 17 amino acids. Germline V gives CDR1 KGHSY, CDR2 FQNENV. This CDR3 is CASSQPSLTGTNEKLFF. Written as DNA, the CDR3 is TGTGCCAGCAGCCAACCATCACTGACAGGAACTAATGAAAAACTGTTTTTT.

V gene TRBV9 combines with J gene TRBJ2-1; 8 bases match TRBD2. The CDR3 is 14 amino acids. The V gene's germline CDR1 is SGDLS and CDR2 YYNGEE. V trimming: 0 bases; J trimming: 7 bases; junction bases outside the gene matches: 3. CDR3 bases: TGTGCCAGCAGCGTAGGAGCTAGCGGGAATGAGCAGTTCTTC. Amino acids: CASSVGASGNEQFF. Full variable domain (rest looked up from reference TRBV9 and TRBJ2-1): DSGVTQTPKHLITATGQRVTLRCSPRSGDLSVYWYQQSLDQGLQFLIQYYNGEERAKGNILERFSAQQFPDLHSELNLSSLELGDSALYFCASSVGASGNEQFFGPGTRLTVL.

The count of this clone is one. The CDR3 bases are TGTGCCTCAAGAACAGGGAACTATGGCTACACCTTC. Its translation is CASRTGNYGYTF. The chain joins TRBV6-5 to TRBJ1-2; tentatively, D is TRBD1 (6 bases). The V gene's germline CDR1 is MNHEY and CDR2 SVGAGI. This CDR3 contains 12 residues. The ends were cut back, 11 bases at V and 2 bases at J, with 12 bases in the middle.

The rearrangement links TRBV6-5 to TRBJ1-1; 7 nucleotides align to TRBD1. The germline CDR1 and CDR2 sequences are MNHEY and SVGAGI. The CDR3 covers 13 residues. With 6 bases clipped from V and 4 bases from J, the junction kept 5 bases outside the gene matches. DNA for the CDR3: TGTGCCAGCAGCTCGACAGGGACCACTGAAGCTTTCTTT. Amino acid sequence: CASSSTGTTEAFF.

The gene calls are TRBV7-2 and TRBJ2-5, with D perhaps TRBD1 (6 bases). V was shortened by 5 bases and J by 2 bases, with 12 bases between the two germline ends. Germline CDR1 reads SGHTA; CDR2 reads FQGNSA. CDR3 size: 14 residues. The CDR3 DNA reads TGTGCCAGCAGCAACAGAGGACAGCAAGAGACCCAGTACTTC. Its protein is CASSNRGQQETQYF.

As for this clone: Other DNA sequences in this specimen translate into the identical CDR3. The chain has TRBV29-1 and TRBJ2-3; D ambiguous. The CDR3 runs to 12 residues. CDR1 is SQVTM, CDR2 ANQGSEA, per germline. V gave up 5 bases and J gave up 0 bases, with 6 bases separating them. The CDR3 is CSVWASTDTQYF. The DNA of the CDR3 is TGCAGCGTTTGGGCGAGCACAGATACGCAGTATTTT.

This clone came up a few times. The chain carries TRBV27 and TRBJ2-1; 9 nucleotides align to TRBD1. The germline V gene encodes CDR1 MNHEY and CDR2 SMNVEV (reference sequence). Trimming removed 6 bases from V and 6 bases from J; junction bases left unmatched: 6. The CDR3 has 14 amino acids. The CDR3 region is CASRTGGYSNEQFF. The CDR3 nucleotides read TGTGCCAGCAGAACAGGGGGCTACAGCAATGAGCAGTTCTTC.

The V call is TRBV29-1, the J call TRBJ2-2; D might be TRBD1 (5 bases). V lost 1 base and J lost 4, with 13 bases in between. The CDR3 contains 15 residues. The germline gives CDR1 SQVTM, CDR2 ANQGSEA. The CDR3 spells CSVEGAGHPTGELFF. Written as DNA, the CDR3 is TGCAGCGTTGAAGGAGCAGGACACCCCACCGGGGAGCTGTTTTTT.

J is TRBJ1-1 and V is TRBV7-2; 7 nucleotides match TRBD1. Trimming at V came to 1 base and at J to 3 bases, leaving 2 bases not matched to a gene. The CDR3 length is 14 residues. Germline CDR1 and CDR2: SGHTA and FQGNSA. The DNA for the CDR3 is TGTGCCAGCAGCTTAGTGCAGGGGGACACTGAAGCTTTCTTT. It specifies CASSLVQGDTEAFF. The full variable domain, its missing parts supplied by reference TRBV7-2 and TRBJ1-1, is GAGVSQSPSNKVTEKGKDVELRCDPISGHTALYWYRQSLGQGLEFLIYFQGNSAPDKSGLPSDRFSAERTGGSVSTLTIQRTQQEDSAVYLCASSLVQGDTEAFFGQGTRLTVV.

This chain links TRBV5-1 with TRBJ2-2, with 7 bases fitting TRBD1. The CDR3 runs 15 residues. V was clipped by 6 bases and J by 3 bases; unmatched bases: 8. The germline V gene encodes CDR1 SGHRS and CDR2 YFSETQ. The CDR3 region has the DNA TGCGCCAGCACCCTTTGGCAGGGGGACACCGGGGAGCTGTTTTTT. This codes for CASTLWQGDTGELFF.